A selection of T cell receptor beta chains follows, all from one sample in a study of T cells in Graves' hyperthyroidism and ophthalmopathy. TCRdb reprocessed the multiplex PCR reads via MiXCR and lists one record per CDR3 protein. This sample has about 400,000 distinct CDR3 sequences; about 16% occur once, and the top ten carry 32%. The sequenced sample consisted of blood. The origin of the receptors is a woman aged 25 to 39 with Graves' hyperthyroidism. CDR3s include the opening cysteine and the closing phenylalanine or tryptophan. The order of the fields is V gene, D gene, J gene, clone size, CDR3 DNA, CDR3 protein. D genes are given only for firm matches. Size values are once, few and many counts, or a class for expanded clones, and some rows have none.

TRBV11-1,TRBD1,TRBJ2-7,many,TGTGCCAGCAGCTCATTGGGACAGTTCTACGAGCAGTACTTC,CASSSLGQFYEQYF
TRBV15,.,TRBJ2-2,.,TGTGCCACCAGCTTTACAGTGACCGGGGAGCTGTTTTTT,CATSFTVTGELFF
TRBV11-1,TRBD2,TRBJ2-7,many,TGTGCCAGCAGCTTTGATAGCGGGAGAGGAAGGGAGCAGTACTTC,CASSFDSGRGREQYF
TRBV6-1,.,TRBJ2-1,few,TGTGCCAGCAGCCTATTGGGGGGACGGAGGGAGCAGTTCTTC,CASSLLGGRREQFF
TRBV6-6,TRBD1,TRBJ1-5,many,TGTGCCAGCAGTTACGGACAGGGGGCCCCCAATCAGCCCCAGCATTTT,CASSYGQGAPNQPQHF
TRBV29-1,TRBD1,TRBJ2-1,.,TGCAGCGCCGCTCGGACAGGGGGGGCCAATGAGCAGTTCTTC,CSAARTGGANEQFF
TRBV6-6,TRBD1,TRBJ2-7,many,TGTGCCAGCAGTTACGACATTGGGGACAGGGGGTACGAGCAGTACTTC,CASSYDIGDRGYEQYF
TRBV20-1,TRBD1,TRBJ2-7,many,TGCAGTGCTAGAGATCGACAGGGAGCTTACGCGCAGTACTTC,CSARDRQGAYAQYF
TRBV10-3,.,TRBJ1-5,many,TGTGCCATCAGTGAGTCTAACTCACCCCAGCATTTT,CAISESNSPQHF
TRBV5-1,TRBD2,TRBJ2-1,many,TGCGCCAGCAGCCCGACCGGGACTAGCATAGCCTACAATGAGCAGTTCTTC,CASSPTGTSIAYNEQFF
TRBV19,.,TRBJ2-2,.,TGTGCCAGTAGTCCGGGGTGGAACACCGGGGAGCTGTTTTTT,CASSPGWNTGELFF
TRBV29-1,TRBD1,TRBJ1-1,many,TGCAGCGTTGAGGTAGGGGGCTATACTGAAGCTTTCTTT,CSVEVGGYTEAFF
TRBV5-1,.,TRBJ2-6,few,TGCGCCATTCGGACTGATTTTTCTGGGGCCAACGTCCTGACTTTC,CAIRTDFSGANVLTF
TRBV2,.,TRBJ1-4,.,TGTGCCAGCAGTTTTCTAACCGAACTGTTTTTT,CASSFLTELFF
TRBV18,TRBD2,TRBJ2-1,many,TGTGCCAGCTCACCAAACCCGGGAGGGTGGGATGAGCAGTTCTTC,CASSPNPGGWDEQFF
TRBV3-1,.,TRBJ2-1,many,TGTGCCAGCAGCCTACTCCCCCCGGGACTGGGGTCCTACAATGAGCAGTTCTTC,CASSLLPPGLGSYNEQFF
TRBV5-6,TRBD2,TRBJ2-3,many,TGTGCCAGCAGCTGGAAGGAGACTAGCGGGAGTGGGACGCAGTATTTT,CASSWKETSGSGTQYF
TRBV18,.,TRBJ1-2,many,TGTGCCAGCTCACCACCTACAACGGAGAATAACTATGGCTACACCTTC,CASSPPTTENNYGYTF